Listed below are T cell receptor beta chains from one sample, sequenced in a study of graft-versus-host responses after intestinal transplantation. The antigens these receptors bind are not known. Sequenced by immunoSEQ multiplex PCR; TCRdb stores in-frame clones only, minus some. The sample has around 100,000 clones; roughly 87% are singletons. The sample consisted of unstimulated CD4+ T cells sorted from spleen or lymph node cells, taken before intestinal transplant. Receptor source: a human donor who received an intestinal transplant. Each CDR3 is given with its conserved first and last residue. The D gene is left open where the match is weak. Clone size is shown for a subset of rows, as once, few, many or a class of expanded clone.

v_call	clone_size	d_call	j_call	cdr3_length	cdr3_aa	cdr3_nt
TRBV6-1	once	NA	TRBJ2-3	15	CASRSMTSSTDTQYF	TGTGCCAGCAGGTCGATGACTAGTAGCACAGATACGCAGTATTTT
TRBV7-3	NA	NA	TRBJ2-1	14	CASGEAGSYNEQFF	TGTGCCAGCGGCGAGGCAGGCTCCTACAATGAGCAGTTCTTC
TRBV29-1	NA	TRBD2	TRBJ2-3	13	CSVDRTSLVTQYF	TGCAGCGTGGACCGGACTAGTTTGGTTACGCAGTATTTT
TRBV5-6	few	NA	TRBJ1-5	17	CASSLGGGGASNQPQHF	TGTGCCAGCAGCTTGGGTGGTGGGGGGGCAAGCAATCAGCCCCAGCATTTT
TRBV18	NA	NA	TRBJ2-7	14	CASSPTGYRDEQYF	TGTGCCAGCTCACCAACAGGGTATCGGGACGAGCAGTACTTC
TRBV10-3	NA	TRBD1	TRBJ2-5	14	CAIRGDRARETQYF	TGTGCCATCAGGGGGGACAGGGCCCGAGAGACCCAGTACTTC
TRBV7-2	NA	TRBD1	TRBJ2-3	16	CASSLVGTGYTDTQYF	TGTGCCAGCAGCTTAGTGGGGACAGGGTACACAGATACGCAGTATTTT
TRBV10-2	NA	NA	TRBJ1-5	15	CASRQVGGGNQPQHF	TGCGCCAGCAGACAGGTAGGAGGAGGCAATCAGCCCCAGCATTTT
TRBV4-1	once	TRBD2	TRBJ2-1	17	CASSQDRLAGGHNEQFF	TGCGCCAGCAGCCAAGACCGACTAGCGGGAGGGCACAATGAGCAGTTCTTC
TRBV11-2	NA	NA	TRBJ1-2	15	CASSPQDVGLYGYTF	TGTGCCAGCAGCCCCCAGGATGTGGGACTCTATGGCTACACCTTC
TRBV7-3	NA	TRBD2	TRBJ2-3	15	CASSLSGGATDTQYF	TGTGCCAGCAGCTTAAGCGGGGGGGCCACAGATACGCAGTATTTT
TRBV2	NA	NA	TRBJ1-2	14	CASRRADGNYGYTF	TGTGCCAGCAGGAGGGCGGACGGAAACTATGGCTACACCTTC
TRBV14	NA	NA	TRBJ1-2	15	CASSQAGAGAHGYTF	TGTGCCAGCAGCCAAGCAGGGGCAGGGGCCCATGGCTACACCTTC
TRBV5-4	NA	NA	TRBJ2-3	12	CASSLDVGTQYF	TGTGCCAGCAGCTTGGATGTAGGTACGCAGTATTTT
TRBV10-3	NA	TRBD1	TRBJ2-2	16	CAISSDRDPNTGELFF	TGTGCCATCAGCTCTGACAGGGATCCGAACACCGGGGAGCTGTTTTTT
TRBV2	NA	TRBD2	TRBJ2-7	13	CASGTSGSYEQYF	TGTGCCAGCGGAACTAGCGGGAGTTACGAGCAGTACTTC
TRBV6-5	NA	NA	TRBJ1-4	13	CASSPQTNEKLFF	TGTGCCAGCAGTCCCCAGACAAATGAAAAACTGTTTTTT
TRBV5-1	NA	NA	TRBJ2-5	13	CASSLGQAETQYF	TGCGCCAGCAGCTTAGGGCAAGCGGAGACCCAGTACTTC
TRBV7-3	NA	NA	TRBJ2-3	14	CASSIQEFGGTQYF	TGTGCCAGCAGCATACAGGAGTTTGGGGGTACGCAGTATTTT
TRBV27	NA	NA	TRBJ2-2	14	CASRPAGGPGELFF	TGTGCCAGCAGACCTGCAGGGGGGCCCGGGGAGCTGTTTTTT
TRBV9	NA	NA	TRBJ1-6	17	CASSVSVKGGVNSPLHF	TGTGCCAGCAGCGTATCGGTCAAGGGGGGGGTGAATTCACCCCTCCACTTT
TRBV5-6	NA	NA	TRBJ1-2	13	CASSLSGIYGYTF	TGTGCCAGCAGCTTATCTGGGATCTATGGCTACACCTTC
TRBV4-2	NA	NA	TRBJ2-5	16	CASSQIRGHKEETQYF	TGTGCCAGCAGCCAAATACGGGGTCACAAAGAGGAGACCCAGTACTTC
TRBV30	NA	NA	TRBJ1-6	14	CAWRMGRHDSPLHF	TGTGCCTGGAGAATGGGACGGCATGATTCACCCCTCCACTTT
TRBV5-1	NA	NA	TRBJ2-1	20	CASSLSGRQGGLQYYNEQFF	TGCGCCAGCAGCTTGTCTGGACGACAGGGAGGCCTCCAGTACTACAATGAGCAGTTCTTC
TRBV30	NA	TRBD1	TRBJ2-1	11	CAWSVGQAQFF	TGTGCCTGGAGTGTTGGACAGGCTCAGTTCTTC
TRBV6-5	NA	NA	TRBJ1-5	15	CASSPGPYSNQPQHF	TGTGCCAGCAGTCCCGGGCCGTATAGCAATCAGCCCCAGCATTTT
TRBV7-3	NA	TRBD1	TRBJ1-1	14	CASSSGQPNTEAFF	TGTGCCAGCAGCTCGGGACAGCCTAACACTGAAGCTTTCTTT
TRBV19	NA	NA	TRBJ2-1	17	CASRTYGDSRKYNEQFF	TGTGCCAGTAGGACTTACGGGGACTCCCGAAAATACAATGAGCAGTTCTTC
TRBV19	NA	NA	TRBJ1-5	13	CASRDSPNQPQHF	TGTGCCAGTAGGGACAGCCCCAATCAGCCCCAGCATTTT
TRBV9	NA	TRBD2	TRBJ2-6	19	CASSVGLAGDFSGANVLTF	TGTGCCAGCAGCGTAGGCCTAGCGGGAGACTTCTCTGGGGCCAACGTCCTGACTTTC
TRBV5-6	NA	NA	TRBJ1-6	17	CASSSGAGEWKNSPLHF	TGTGCCAGCAGCTCTGGGGCGGGGGAGTGGAAAAATTCACCCCTCCACTTT
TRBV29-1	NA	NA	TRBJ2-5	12	CSVRTAQETQYF	TGCAGCGTCCGGACAGCACAAGAGACCCAGTACTTC
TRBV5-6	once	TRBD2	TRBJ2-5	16	CASSKPPGLAEETQYF	TGTGCCAGCAGCAAACCACCGGGACTAGCTGAGGAGACCCAGTACTTC
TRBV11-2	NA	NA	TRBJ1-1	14	CASSFETVNTEAFF	TGTGCCAGCAGCTTCGAGACGGTGAACACTGAAGCTTTCTTT
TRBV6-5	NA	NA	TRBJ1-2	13	CASSIGRNYGYTF	TGTGCCAGCAGTATAGGGAGAAACTATGGCTACACCTTC
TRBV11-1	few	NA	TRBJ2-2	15	CASSLVTVNTGELFF	TGTGCCAGCAGCTTAGTGACGGTGAACACCGGGGAGCTGTTTTTT
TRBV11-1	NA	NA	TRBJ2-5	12	CASSFAGETQYF	TGTGCCAGCAGCTTCGCGGGAGAGACCCAGTACTTC
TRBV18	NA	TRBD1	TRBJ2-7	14	CASSPRGTGDEQYF	TGTGCCAGCTCACCTCGCGGGACAGGGGACGAGCAGTACTTC
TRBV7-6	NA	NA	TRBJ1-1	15	CASSYPGGKNTEAFF	TGTGCCAGCAGTTACCCGGGGGGAAAGAACACTGAAGCTTTCTTT
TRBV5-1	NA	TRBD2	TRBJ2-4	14	CASSLEAGGNIQYF	TGCGCCAGCAGCTTGGAAGCGGGAGGGAACATTCAGTACTTC
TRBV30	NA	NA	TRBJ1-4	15	CAWMGNQGFAEKLFF	TGTGCCTGGATGGGAAACCAGGGATTTGCTGAAAAACTGTTTTTT
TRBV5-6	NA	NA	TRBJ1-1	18	CASSSAMPSRKLNTEAFF	TGTGCCAGCAGCTCCGCAATGCCCTCCAGAAAATTGAACACTGAAGCTTTCTTT
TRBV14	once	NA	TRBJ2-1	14	CASSPPGAYNEQFF	TGTGCCAGCAGCCCTCCCGGGGCTTACAATGAGCAGTTCTTC
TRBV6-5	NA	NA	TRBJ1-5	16	CASSYSFTGSNQPQHF	TGTGCCAGCAGTTACTCTTTCACAGGTAGCAATCAGCCCCAGCATTTT
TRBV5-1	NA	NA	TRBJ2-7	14	CASSQQGYYDEQYF	TGCGCCAGCTCCCAACAGGGTTATTATGACGAGCAGTACTTC
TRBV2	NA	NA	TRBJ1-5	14	CASSEAPLLGAQHF	TGTGCCAGCAGTGAAGCGCCCCTCCTGGGGGCCCAGCATTTT
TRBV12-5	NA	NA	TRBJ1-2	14	CASGSPGQVYGYTF	TGTGCTAGTGGATCCCCGGGACAAGTCTATGGCTACACCTTC
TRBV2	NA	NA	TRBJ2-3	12	CASSVTADTQYF	TGTGCCAGCAGTGTGACCGCAGATACGCAGTATTTT
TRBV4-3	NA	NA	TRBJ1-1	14	CASSQQGRGTEAFF	TGCGCCAGCAGCCAACAGGGCAGGGGCACTGAAGCTTTCTTT
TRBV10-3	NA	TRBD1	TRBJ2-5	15	CAISERDRGGETQYF	TGTGCCATCAGTGAGCGGGACAGGGGGGGAGAGACCCAGTACTTC
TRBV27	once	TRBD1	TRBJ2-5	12	CATGQGRETQYF	TGTGCCACCGGACAGGGGCGGGAGACCCAGTACTTC
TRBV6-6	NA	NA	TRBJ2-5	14	CASSISPSQETQYF	TGTGCCAGCAGTATCTCCCCGTCACAAGAGACCCAGTACTTC
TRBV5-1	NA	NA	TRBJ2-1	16	CASSLGLDSSYNEQFF	TGCGCCAGCAGCTTGGGGCTAGATAGTTCCTACAATGAGCAGTTCTTC
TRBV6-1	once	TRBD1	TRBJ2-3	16	CASRERTGGFTDTQYF	TGTGCCAGCAGAGAAAGGACAGGGGGCTTTACAGATACGCAGTATTTT